This T cell receptor beta chain was identified in a study of blood T cell repertoires in COVID-19. About the study: Sites across the United States, Italy and Spain contributed samples from acute and convalescent COVID-19.

TCRdb's copy holds only in-frame clones and misses some; the assay was immunoSEQ multiplex PCR. The sample consists of 250,000 or so clones, around 90% of them appearing once. V shed 10 bases, J shed 4 bases, and the junction held 5 bases outside the gene matches. Germline V lookup: CDR1 LNHDA, CDR2 SQIVND (reference sequence). The CDR3 is 12 residues long. The table lists this clone with a few counts. The receptor was isolated from a woman in her seventies with active or convalescent COVID-19. The chain links TRBV19 to TRBJ1-1; 8 positions match TRBD1. Sequencing input: peripheral blood. CDR3 bases: TGTGCCACTTTCAGGGGGCCCACTGAAGCTTTCTTT. Its translation is CATFRGPTEAFF.